Below, 21 T cell receptor beta chains from the same sample are listed, as sequenced in a study of T-cell reconstitution after alpha-beta-depleted transplantation in children. During its preparation, the TCRbeta library received unique molecular identifiers. TCRdb re-analysed the PCR reads in MiXCR, keeping a single row per CDR3 protein. The data contain about 200,000 distinct CDR3 sequences, about 6.6% of them singletons. The sequencing used PBMCs, collected before TCRalphabeta/CD19-depleted stem cell transplant. The receptors stem from a boy between 2 and 10 years old with acute lymphoblastic leukemia, due to receive a stem cell transplant.

This clonotype was detected many times. V usage is TRBV10-3 and J usage is TRBJ2-6, with D possibly matching TRBD1 (6 bases). Trimming left V 2 bases short and J 3 bases short, with 14 bases between. The CDR3 spans 17 residues. CDR1 is ENHRY and CDR2 is SYGVKD in the germline V gene. The CDR3 is CAISEETGRVGANVLTF. CDR3 coding DNA: TGTGCCATCAGTGAGGAAACAGGGAGAGTTGGGGCCAACGTCCTGACTTTC.

The chain carries TRBV6-2 or TRBV6-3 and TRBJ2-1; D possibly corresponds to TRBD1 (6 bases). Germline V gene sequence: CDR1 MNHEY, CDR2 SVGEGT. V was clipped by 2 bases and J by 4 bases, with 15 bases between them. The CDR3 extends over 16 amino acids. The CDR3 is CASSYDVRGGYNEQFF. CDR3 nucleotide sequence: TGTGCCAGCAGTTACGATGTCAGGGGCGGTTACAATGAGCAGTTCTTC.

Only a few counts were recorded for this clonotype. The rearrangement links TRBV5-1 to TRBJ2-5; D could derive from TRBD1 or TRBD2 (6 bases each). Germline assignment: CDR1 SGHRS and CDR2 YFSETQ. The CDR3 covers 15 residues. V was pared by 3 bases and J by 5 bases, with 17 bases between. For the CDR3, the DNA is TGCGCCAGCAGCTCTGCCTGGGGGGCCCAGGAGACCCAGTACTTC. Protein product: CASSSAWGAQETQYF.

This clonotype was seen repeatedly, ten times or more. V and J are TRBV12-3 or TRBV12-4 and TRBJ2-3, with 8 bases identical to TRBD2. The CDR3 is made up of 14 amino acids. J lost 4 bases, V lost 8 bases, and 8 bases had no gene match. The CDR3 sequence: CASRTGTRPDTQYF. In DNA, the CDR3 is TGTGCCAGCCGGACCGGGACTAGACCAGATACGCAGTATTTT.

This clonotype was detected ten times or more. The chain joins TRBV7-2 to TRBJ2-1; D not certain. V was pared by 1 base and J by 5 bases, with 12 bases between. The CDR3 runs 15 residues. Germline lookup yields CDR1 SGHTA and CDR2 FQGNSA. CDR3 residues: CASSLGLPPHNEQFF. CDR3 DNA: TGTGCCAGCAGCTTAGGGTTACCCCCCCACAATGAGCAGTTCTTC. The full variable domain, its missing parts supplied by reference TRBV7-2 and TRBJ2-1, is GAGVSQSPSNKVTEKGKDVELRCDPISGHTALYWYRQSLGQGLEFLIYFQGNSAPDKSGLPSDRFSAERTGGSVSTLTIQRTQQEDSAVYLCASSLGLPPHNEQFFGPGTRLTVL.

This clonotype was detected a few times. V gene TRBV7-6 combines with J gene TRBJ2-3; D ambiguous. Trimming shortened V by 4 bases and J by 9 bases, and 11 bases separated the two germline ends. CDR3 size: 12 residues. The germline gives CDR1 SGHVS, CDR2 FNYEAQ. DNA of the CDR3: TGTGCCAGCAGCTCAGCTAGTCACACGCAGTATTTT. Residues: CASSSASHTQYF.

The V gene is TRBV7-9, the J gene TRBJ1-6, with D uncertain. Germline-derived CDR1 and CDR2 are SEHNR and FQNEAQ (reference sequence). The CDR3 is 13 amino acids. V was trimmed by 2 bases and J by 16 bases, leaving 15 bases between them. The CDR3 is CASSLRPQDPLHF. The CDR3 nucleotides read TGTGCCAGCAGCTTAAGACCCCAAGACCCACTCCACTTT.

V is TRBV3-1 and J is TRBJ1-5; 7 nucleotides align to TRBD1. CDR1 is LGHDT, CDR2 YNNKEL, per germline (reference sequence). With V trimmed by 0 bases and J by 1 base, 0 bases remained unmatched. The length of the CDR3 is 15 residues. The CDR3 region is CASSQDRGSNQPQHF. CDR3 nucleotide sequence: TGTGCCAGCAGCCAAGACAGGGGGAGCAATCAGCCCCAGCATTTT.

This clonotype was observed once. Since a much larger clone is just one base distant, this may be a read error. The V and J genes are TRBV3-1 and TRBJ1-3; D is ambiguous. There are 14 residues in the CDR3. Germline V lookup: CDR1 LGHDT, CDR2 YNNKEL (reference sequence). The V gene lost 0 bases and the J gene lost 0 bases, with 3 bases spanning the gap. The CDR3 sequence: CASSQDTSGNTIYF. CDR3 bases: TGTGCCAGCAGCCAAGACACCTCTGGAAACACCATATATTTT. Together with reference TRBV3-1 and TRBJ1-3, the CDR3 gives the full variable domain: DTAVSQTPKYLVTQMGNDKSIKCEQNLGHDTMYWYKQDSKKFLKIMFSYNNKELIINETVPNRFSPKSPDKAHLNLHINSLELGDSAVYFCASSQDTSGNTIYFGEGSWLTVV.

This clonotype came up many times. The chain links TRBV4-3 to TRBJ2-7; TRBD2 aligns across 7 bases. Trimming took 0 bases from V and 4 from J; bases not matched to a gene: 6. The CDR3 is 15 amino acids. The V gene's germline CDR1 is LGHNA and CDR2 YSLEER. The CDR3 reads CASSQDLGGLYEQYF. As DNA, the CDR3 is TGCGCCAGCAGCCAAGATTTGGGAGGGTTGTACGAGCAGTACTTC.

Worth noting for this clonotype: A read error is possible here, since a much larger clone lies one base away. This chain links TRBV12-3 or TRBV12-4 with TRBJ2-5, with D perhaps assigned TRBD1 or TRBD2 (5 bases each). The CDR3 totals 13 residues. The CDR3 DNA reads as TGTGCCAGCAGCCGAGGGGACCAAGGGACCCAGTACTTC. Amino acids: CASSRGDQGTQYF.

This clonotype was observed at least ten times. This chain's CDR3 is CATSLEGGEQYF. The CDR3 DNA reads TGTGCCACCAGTCTTGAAGGCGGCGAGCAGTACTTC. The chain joins TRBV15 to TRBJ2-7; D remains ambiguous. The CDR3 runs to 12 residues. Looked up from germline, CDR1 is LNHNV and CDR2 is YYDKDF (reference sequence). The V end was cut by 6 bases, the J end by 6 bases, with 12 bases between.

This clonotype was found a few times. The J gene is TRBJ1-2, the V gene TRBV7-9; D is uncertain. The ends were cut back, 4 bases at V and 4 bases at J, with 16 bases in the middle. The V gene's germline CDR1 is SEHNR and CDR2 FQNEAQ (reference sequence). The CDR3 has 15 amino acids. The CDR3 spells CASSSMGGVGYGYTF. The CDR3 DNA reads as TGTGCCAGCAGCTCAATGGGTGGGGTTGGCTATGGCTACACCTTC.

V usage is TRBV11-1 and J usage is TRBJ2-3; possibly TRBD2 for D (6 bases). Germline lookup yields CDR1 SGHAT and CDR2 FQDESV (reference sequence). CDR3 size: 18 residues. Trimming shortened V by 3 bases and J by 2 bases, and 21 bases separated the two germline ends. Here the CDR3 DNA reads TGTGCCAGCAGCTTGGGGCGAAGGACGTCGGGACTCACAGATACGCAGTATTTT. Translating it yields CASSLGRRTSGLTDTQYF.

This clonotype was seen ten or more times. The J gene is TRBJ2-5, the V gene TRBV12-3 or TRBV12-4; maybe TRBD2 (6 bases). The CDR3 sequence is 15 residues long. V lost 6 bases and J lost 3, with 17 bases in between. DNA for the CDR3: TGTGCCAGCAGCTCCATCTGGCGGGAAGAAGAGACCCAGTACTTC. Translation: CASSSIWREEETQYF.

This clonotype was observed many times. V is TRBV27 and J is TRBJ2-7, with D possibly TRBD1 on 6 matching bases. CDR1 and CDR2 from the germline V gene are MNHEY and SMNVEV (reference sequence). This CDR3 spans 11 amino acids. V was shortened by 4 bases and J by 6 bases, with 7 bases between the two germline ends. This chain's CDR3 is CASSYRAEQYF. For the CDR3, the DNA is TGTGCCAGCAGTTACAGGGCCGAGCAGTACTTC.

This clonotype was counted many times. The chain links TRBV11-2 to TRBJ2-4, with 7 nucleotides matching TRBD1. Per germline, CDR1 SGHAT and CDR2 FQNNGV. Trimming took 2 bases from V and 2 from J; bases not matched to a gene: 12. The CDR3 extends over 18 amino acids. The CDR3 nucleotides are TGTGCCAGCAGCTTAATGGGAACAGGGGCGATAACCAAAAACATTCAGTACTTC. It is translated as CASSLMGTGAITKNIQYF.

Many counts were recorded for this clonotype. V and J are TRBV3-1 and TRBJ2-1, with a weak D call TRBD2 (6 bases). Trimming removed 4 bases from V and 5 bases from J, with 15 bases in between. This CDR3 region has 15 residues. Germline V gene sequence: CDR1 LGHDT, CDR2 YNNKEL (reference sequence). The CDR3 here is CASSPPLARNNEQFF. CDR3 DNA: TGTGCCAGCAGCCCTCCCCTAGCGCGAAACAATGAGCAGTTCTTC.

The chain couples TRBV7-6 to TRBJ2-1; the match to TRBD2 covers 9 bases. This CDR3 has 14 amino acids. CDR1 is SGHVS and CDR2 is FNYEAQ in the germline V gene. Trimming cost V 5 bases and J 7 bases; bases outside gene matches: 6. CDR3 in DNA: TGTGCCAGCAGCGCCCGCGGGGGGGCAAATGAGCAGTTCTTC. Encoded protein: CASSARGGANEQFF.

Details on this clonotype: A junction boundary mismatches the germline segment, possibly from a read error. The chain employs TRBV27 and TRBJ2-2, with 7 bases matching TRBD2. The CDR3 totals 17 residues. Germline V lookup: CDR1 MNHEY, CDR2 SMNVEV (reference sequence). CDR3 coding DNA: TGTGCCAGCAGTCCAGCCTGGGACTACGCGAACACCGGGGAGGTGTTTTTT. As protein: CASSPAWDYANTGEVFF.

The V and J genes are TRBV7-8 and TRBJ2-5; the match to TRBD2 covers 11 bases. V lost 5 bases to trimming and J lost 5 bases; unmatched junction nucleotides: 10. Germline-derived CDR1 and CDR2 are SGHVS and FQNEAQ. The CDR3 is 16 residues long. Here the CDR3 DNA reads TGTGCCAGCAGCAGCGGTGTAGCGGGAGGGTTTGAGACCCAGTACTTC. Encoded protein: CASSSGVAGGFETQYF.